This T cell receptor (beta chain) was documented in a study of OX40 agonist ivuxolimab in advanced cancers. The ends lost 1 base at V and 10 bases at J; junction bases unmatched: 4. Per germline, CDR1 SGDLS and CDR2 YYNGEE. The CDR3 is 13 residues long. Produced via immunoSEQ multiplex PCR; TCRdb's table is partial and in-frame only. The sample includes approximately 54,000 clones, approximately 90% of them seen just once. This chain uses TRBV9 with TRBJ2-1, with TRBD1 matching over 8 bases. The source material was CD4+ or CD8+ T cells sorted from blood, sampled in a trial of the OX40 agonist ivuxolimab. This TCR derives from an adult with an advanced solid tumor such as melanoma, head and neck, liver or kidney cancer. The CDR3 loop is CASSVQGANEQFF. In DNA, the CDR3 is TGTGCCAGCAGCGTACAGGGGGCAAACGAGCAGTTCTTC.